These T cell receptor beta chains were read from a single sample in a study of T cell changes during pregnancy in multiple sclerosis. Some clones are missing from TCRdb's copy, which holds only in-frame ones; the method was immunoSEQ multiplex PCR. The sample contains about 100,000 clones, approximately 92% of which appear only once. The sequences come from peripheral blood, collected in the second trimester of pregnancy. Receptors were obtained from a female donor with multiple sclerosis, enrolled in a pregnancy study. CDR3s include the opening cysteine and the closing phenylalanine or tryptophan. D genes are given only for firm matches. Some rows have no size entry. The others give once, few or many, or a class for an expanded clone.

clone_size,v_call,d_call,j_call,cdr3_aa,cdr3_nt
-,TRBV28,TRBD2,TRBJ2-2,CASRPSGRAGELFF,TGTGCCAGCAGACCCAGCGGGAGGGCCGGGGAGCTGTTTTTT
-,TRBV6-1,TRBD2,TRBJ2-5,CASSEVTSGGAETQYF,TGTGCCAGCAGTGAAGTAACTAGCGGGGGGGCTGAGACCCAGTACTTC
-,TRBV2,TRBD1,TRBJ1-5,CASRGGQGSNQPQHF,TGTGCCAGCAGAGGGGGACAGGGGAGCAATCAGCCCCAGCATTTT
-,TRBV19,-,TRBJ1-2,CASSLTRRGNYGYTF,TGTGCCAGTAGTCTCACCCGACGGGGTAACTATGGCTACACCTTC
-,TRBV28,-,TRBJ1-1,CASRPTGENTEAFF,TGTGCCAGCAGGCCCACAGGCGAGAACACTGAAGCTTTCTTT
-,TRBV30,-,TRBJ1-5,CAWGIQGINQPQHF,TGTGCCTGGGGGATACAGGGTATTAATCAGCCCCAGCATTTT
-,TRBV5-5,TRBD1,TRBJ2-3,CASSSGDRGDTQYF,TGTGCCAGCAGCTCGGGGGACAGGGGTGATACGCAGTATTTT
-,TRBV7-9,-,TRBJ1-1,CASSSLEGGEAFF,TGTGCCAGCAGCTCCCTGGAAGGGGGTGAAGCTTTCTTT
once,TRBV14,TRBD2,TRBJ2-1,CASSPAGTSGTNNEQFF,TGTGCCAGCAGCCCCGCTGGGACTAGCGGGACGAATAATGAGCAGTTCTTC
-,TRBV2,TRBD2,TRBJ2-4,CASSRLAGGNDIQYF,TGTGCCAGCAGCCGACTAGCGGGAGGTAATGACATTCAGTACTTC
-,TRBV5-1,TRBD1,TRBJ2-7,CASSLGYGLRDSSYEQYF,TGCGCCAGCAGCTTGGGGTACGGGCTTAGGGACAGCTCCTACGAGCAGTACTTC
-,TRBV27,-,TRBJ1-5,CASRLGGAGQPQHF,TGTGCCAGCAGGCTGGGGGGGGCGGGGCAGCCCCAGCATTTT
-,TRBV28,-,TRBJ1-3,CASSLFGLQRWNTIYF,TGTGCCAGCAGTTTATTTGGCTTACAGAGATGGAACACCATATATTTT
-,TRBV7-6,-,TRBJ2-1,CASSRVLGSSYNEQFF,TGTGCCAGCAGCCGAGTATTGGGGAGCTCCTACAATGAGCAGTTCTTC
-,TRBV5-4,TRBD1,TRBJ1-1,CASSPQTGGGTEAFF,TGTGCCAGCAGCCCCCAGACAGGGGGAGGCACTGAAGCTTTCTTT
-,TRBV10-3,TRBD2,TRBJ2-2,CAISAGSGSNTGELFF,TGTGCCATCAGTGCGGGGAGCGGGAGTAACACCGGGGAGCTGTTTTTT
-,TRBV2,TRBD1,TRBJ1-5,CASSEVRGPQPQHF,TGTGCCAGCAGTGAAGTCAGGGGGCCTCAGCCCCAGCATTTT
-,TRBV18,-,TRBJ2-7,CASSPSESSYEQYF,TGTGCCAGCTCCCCAAGCGAGAGCTCCTACGAGCAGTACTTC
-,TRBV30,TRBD2,TRBJ2-7,CAWSKLAGVSYEQYF,TGTGCCTGGAGTAAACTAGCGGGAGTTTCCTACGAGCAGTACTTC
-,TRBV6-5,TRBD1,TRBJ1-5,CASRTGSGQPQHF,TGTGCCAGCAGGACAGGGTCCGGGCAGCCCCAGCATTTT
-,TRBV6-1,-,TRBJ1-4,CASRLDRLPNEKLFF,TGTGCCAGCAGACTAGACAGGTTACCTAATGAAAAACTGTTTTTT
-,TRBV18,-,TRBJ1-6,CASSPVGQGGSPLHF,TGTGCCAGCTCACCAGTTGGGCAGGGAGGTTCACCCCTCCACTTT